Sequencing of this TCR beta chain was carried out in a study of T cell repertoires in cytomegalovirus infection. About the study: Public signatures in TCR beta pointed to CMV infection and matching HLA type.

TCRdb re-called the reads with MiXCR, one entry per CDR3 protein. The repertoire includes roughly 230,000 distinct CDR3 sequences, 6% to 8% of them detected once, and under 7.5% sits in the top ten. CDR1 is MDHEN, CDR2 SYDVKM, per germline. V dropped 4 bases and J dropped 3 bases, with 12 bases sitting between them. The length of the CDR3 is 14 residues. Study outcomes and limitations: People with CMV and the relevant HLA were identified by cumulative public TCR beta family frequency. The ex vivo response was dominated by HLA-C-restricted CMV-specific TCR beta clonotypes.

This clonotype appeared many times. Its antigen is undetermined. This TCR came from a human donor in good health (CMV status not recorded). Some clones in this sample may be carry-over from other donors' samples. The sample was PBMCs. The J gene is TRBJ1-2, the V gene TRBV28; no firm D call. The DNA of the CDR3 is TGTGCCAGCAGTTACGACGGGCAGGACTATGGCTACACCTTC. Protein product: CASSYDGQDYGYTF.